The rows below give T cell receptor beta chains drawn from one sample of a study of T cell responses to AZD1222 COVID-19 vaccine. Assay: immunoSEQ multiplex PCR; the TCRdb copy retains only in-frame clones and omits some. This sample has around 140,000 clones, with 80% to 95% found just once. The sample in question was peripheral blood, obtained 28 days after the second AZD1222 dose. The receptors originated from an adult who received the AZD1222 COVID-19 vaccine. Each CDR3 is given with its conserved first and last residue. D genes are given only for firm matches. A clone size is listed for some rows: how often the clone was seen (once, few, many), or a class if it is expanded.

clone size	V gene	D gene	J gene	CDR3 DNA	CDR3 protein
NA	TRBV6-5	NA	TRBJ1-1	TGTGCCAGCAAGACAGGCGGGTCCAACACTGAAGCTTTCTTT	CASKTGGSNTEAFF
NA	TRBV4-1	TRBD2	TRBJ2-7	TGCGCCAGCAGCCAAGCTAGCGGGAGGGTCGAGCAGTACTTC	CASSQASGRVEQYF
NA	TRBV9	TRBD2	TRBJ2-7	TGTGCCAGCAGCTCCCCGGGGGGGCGAGGCGAGCAGTACTTC	CASSSPGGRGEQYF
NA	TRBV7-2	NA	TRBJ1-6	TGTGCCAGCAGCATCTATAATTCACCCCTCCACTTT	CASSIYNSPLHF
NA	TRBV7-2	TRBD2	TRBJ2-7	TGTGCCAGCAGCTTCTCGGGACTAGCGGTAATGAGCTCCTACGAGCAGTACTTC	CASSFSGLAVMSSYEQYF
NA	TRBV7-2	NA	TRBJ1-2	TGTGCCAGCAGCTCTCGGGCGGGAGTTAACTATGGCTACACCTTC	CASSSRAGVNYGYTF
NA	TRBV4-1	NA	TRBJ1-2	TGCGCCAGCAGCTCGCAAACCGCAGGCAGAGCTAACTATGGCTACACCTTC	CASSSQTAGRANYGYTF
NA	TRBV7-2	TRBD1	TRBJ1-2	TGTGCCAGCAGCTTAAGACAGGGCCCCTATGGCTACACCTTC	CASSLRQGPYGYTF
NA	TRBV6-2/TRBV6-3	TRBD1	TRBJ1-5	TGTGCCAGCAGTGACGGACAGGGCCAGAGCAATCAGCCCCAGCATTTT	CASSDGQGQSNQPQHF
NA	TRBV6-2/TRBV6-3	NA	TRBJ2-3	TGTGCCAGCAGTCAACGACTAGTGTCAGATACGCAGTATTTT	CASSQRLVSDTQYF
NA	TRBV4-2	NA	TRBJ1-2	TGTGCCAGCAGCCAAGGGAGCAGTTTGTTGAGTGGCTACACCTTC	CASSQGSSLLSGYTF
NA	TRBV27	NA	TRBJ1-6	TGTGCCAGCAGTGCGTGGCAGGGACATAATTCACCCCTCCACTTT	CASSAWQGHNSPLHF
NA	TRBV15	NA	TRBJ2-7	TGTGCCACCAGCAGAGAAAGGGGGGGTCCTAGAGAGCAGTACTTC	CATSRERGGPREQYF
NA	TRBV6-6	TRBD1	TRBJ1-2	TGTGCCAGCAGCCCGGGGACAGCTAACTATGGCTACACCTTC	CASSPGTANYGYTF
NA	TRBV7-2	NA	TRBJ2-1	TGTGCCAGCAGCCGTCAGCCAACCTCTCGAAATGAGCAGTTCTTC	CASSRQPTSRNEQFF
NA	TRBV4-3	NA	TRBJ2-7	TGCGCCAGCAGCCAAGAAGGGACCCCGGGTCGAGAGCAGTACTTC	CASSQEGTPGREQYF
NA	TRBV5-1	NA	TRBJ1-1	TGCGCCAGCAGCTTGGATCTCACCGAAGCTTTCTTT	CASSLDLTEAFF
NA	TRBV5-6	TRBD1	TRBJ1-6	TGTGCCAGCAGCCCCCGACAGGGTGAAGGCTATAATTCACCCCTCCACTTT	CASSPRQGEGYNSPLHF
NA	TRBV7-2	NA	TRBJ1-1	TGTGCCAGCAGGAATCGACAGGTACCCGGGTCTGAAGCTTTCTTT	CASRNRQVPGSEAFF
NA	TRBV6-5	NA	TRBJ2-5	TGTGCCAGCAGTTGGGGCAGACAAGAGACCCAGTACTTC	CASSWGRQETQYF
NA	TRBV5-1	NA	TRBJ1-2	TGCGCCAGCAGTTTGATGGACAACAACTATGGCTACACCTTC	CASSLMDNNYGYTF
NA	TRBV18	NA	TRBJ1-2	TGTGCCAGCTCACCACGCTCGGCGGCTGGCTACACCTTC	CASSPRSAAGYTF
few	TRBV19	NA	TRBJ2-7	TGTGCCAGTAGTACTCCGGGACTCCGCTACGAGCAGTACTTC	CASSTPGLRYEQYF
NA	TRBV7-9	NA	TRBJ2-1	TGTGCCGGGGGGAGGAGTTCCTACAATGAGCAGTTCTTC	CAGGRSSYNEQFF
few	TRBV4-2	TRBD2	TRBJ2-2	TGTGCCAGCAGCCTTGGGGCGGGGGTTTCCTGGGAGCTGTTTTTT	CASSLGAGVSWELFF
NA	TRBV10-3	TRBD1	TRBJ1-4	TGTGCCATCAGTGAAGGTGGACAGGGAAAACTGTTTTTT	CAISEGGQGKLFF
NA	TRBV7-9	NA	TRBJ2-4	TGTGCCGGAGAGCCCCTCCTGGGACAAATAGCCAAAAACATTCAGTACTTC	CAGEPLLGQIAKNIQYF
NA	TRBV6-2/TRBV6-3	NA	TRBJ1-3	TGTGCCAGCAGTTACCTACAGGGCTACTCTGGAAACACCATATATTTT	CASSYLQGYSGNTIYF
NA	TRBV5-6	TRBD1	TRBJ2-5	TGTGCCAGCAGCTCTGGGACAGGCCTGGGGACCCAGTACTTC	CASSSGTGLGTQYF
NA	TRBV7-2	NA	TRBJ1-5	TGTGCCAGCAGCTTTATAGGGTATGGTCAGCCCCAGCATTTT	CASSFIGYGQPQHF
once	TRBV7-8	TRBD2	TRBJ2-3	TGTGCCAGCAGCTTAGGTTTTCGGGGGGGGGCAGATACGCAGTATTTT	CASSLGFRGGADTQYF
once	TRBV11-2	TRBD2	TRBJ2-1	TGTGCCAGCAGCCCGATGGCTGTGGACGGGGGGGCGTCTCAGTTCTTC	CASSPMAVDGGASQFF
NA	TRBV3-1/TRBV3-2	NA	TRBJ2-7	TGTGCCAGCAGCCAAGATGCGGCAGGGCCATACGAGCAGTACTTC	CASSQDAAGPYEQYF
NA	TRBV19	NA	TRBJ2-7	TGTGCCAGTAGTATAGTTCGTACTTCAACCTACGAGCAGTACTTC	CASSIVRTSTYEQYF
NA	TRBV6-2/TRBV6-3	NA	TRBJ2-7	TGTGCCAGCAGTTACTCTTTTGCAGGGGCTTACGAGCAGTACTTC	CASSYSFAGAYEQYF
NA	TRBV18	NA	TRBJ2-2	TGTGCCAGCTCACCACTCGCGAGCGGGGAGCTGTTTTTT	CASSPLASGELFF
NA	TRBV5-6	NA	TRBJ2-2	TGTGCCAGCAGTGATGAGGCCGGGGAGCTGTTTTTT	CASSDEAGELFF
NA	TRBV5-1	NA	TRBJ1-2	TGCGCCAGCAGCCCGTTAGGGGGGGTGACTTATGGCTACACCTTC	CASSPLGGVTYGYTF
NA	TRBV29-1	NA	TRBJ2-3	TGCAGCGTTTACAGGGGCACAGATACGCAGTATTTT	CSVYRGTDTQYF
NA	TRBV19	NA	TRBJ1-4	TGTGCCAGTAGTATCTCTAATGAAAAACTGTTTTTT	CASSISNEKLFF
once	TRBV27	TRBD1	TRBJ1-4	TGTGCCAGCAGTCCGGACAGGGGGATGACTAATGAAAAACTGTTTTTT	CASSPDRGMTNEKLFF
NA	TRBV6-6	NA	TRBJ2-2	TGTGCCAGCAGTGTAAATCAGGGAGCCGGGGAGCTGTTTTTT	CASSVNQGAGELFF
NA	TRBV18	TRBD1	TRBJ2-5	TGTGCCAGCTCACTCTTGACAGGGAACCAAGAGACCCAGTACTTC	CASSLLTGNQETQYF
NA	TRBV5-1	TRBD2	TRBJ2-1	TGCGCCAGCAGGAGAATCGCAGGACTAGCGGGAGATGAGCAGTTCTTC	CASRRIAGLAGDEQFF
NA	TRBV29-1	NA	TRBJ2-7	TGCAGCGTTGGTTACAGGGACCCTACGCAGCAGTACTTC	CSVGYRDPTQQYF